The clone carrying this TCR beta chain was seen repeatedly, ten times or more. The trim removed 2 bases at V and 5 bases at J, leaving 3 bases unmatched. The germline V gene encodes CDR1 SGHTA and CDR2 FQGTGA. This CDR3 has 13 amino acids. This sample is part of a study of early T cells in non-severe SARS-CoV-2 infection. MiXCR, run by TCRdb on the 5' RACE reads, gives a single entry per CDR3 protein. The sample holds some 70,000 distinct CDR3 sequences; less than 9.5% are singletons and the top ten take 3.2%. This chain uses TRBV7-3 with TRBJ2-7, with 7 positions matching TRBD1. The sample taken for sequencing was whole blood. The clonotype was recovered from an adult who was a healthcare worker with PCR-confirmed SARS-CoV-2 infection or an uninfected control (not recorded which). The CDR3, as DNA: TGTGCCAGCAGCTTAGGGACAGAAAACGAGCAGTACTTC. Amino acid sequence: CASSLGTENEQYF.